This record covers a single T cell receptor (beta chain). This record belongs to a study of blood T cell repertoires in COVID-19. Across the study: There were acute and convalescent COVID-19 samples, and they came from the United States, Italy and Spain. PBMCs, B-cell-depleted T cells, or T cells were the source of the cDNA or gDNA that made up the material.

Per the authors' pipeline: Amplification from reference gene primers served as the basis for estimated nucleated cell counts. TCRdb's copy holds only in-frame clones and misses some; the assay was immunoSEQ multiplex PCR. V and J calls and clone size follow that table, whereas D and trimming were derived from the DNA. The sample includes approximately 250,000 clones, around 84% of them seen just once. The CDR3 contains 16 residues. The J segment lost 6 bases and the V segment lost 6 bases, leaving 14 bases of the junction unmatched. Germline V gene sequence: CDR1 ENHRY, CDR2 SYGVKD. Material for sequencing was peripheral blood. The source of this sequence is a woman aged 55-75 years with COVID-19, enrolled during active disease. This chain joins TRBV10-3 and TRBJ1-2; TRBD1 matches 9 bases. For the CDR3, the DNA is TGTGCCATCAGAGCGCCAGGGACAGGGAATAGTCATGGCTACACCTTC. As protein: CAIRAPGTGNSHGYTF.